This passage covers 20 T cell receptor beta chains from one sample sequenced in a study of human T cells and chemical hapten exposure. Using its own MiXCR run on the RACE reads, TCRdb lists one record per CDR3 protein. The data contain fewer than 400,000 distinct CDR3 sequences, under 9% of them seen just once; the ten biggest clones take up around 8.2%. Time point indicated: patch test 1, 2 weeks after DPC sensitization. The treatment was: therapeutic diphenylcyclopropenone sensitization with weekly scalp DPC. Sample: whole blood, taken in connection with sensitization to the hapten diphenylcyclopropenone (DPC). The receptor set was obtained from a young woman with alopecia areata. Some clones in this sample may be carry-over from other donors' samples.

The V gene is TRBV5-4, the J gene TRBJ1-2; perhaps TRBD1 as D (5 bases). CDR1 is SGHNT and CDR2 is YYREEE in the germline V gene (reference sequence). The CDR3 has 14 amino acids. V was cut by 0 bases and J by 4 bases, with 10 bases left in between. The CDR3 bases are TGTGCCAGCAGCTTGGATCAGGGTCTCTATGGCTACACCTTC. It translates to CASSLDQGLYGYTF.

This clonotype was recorded at least ten times. The chain is built from TRBV29-1 and TRBJ1-5; D unresolved. The germline CDR1 and CDR2 sequences are SQVTM and ANQGSEA. The CDR3 loop spans 14 amino acids. Trimming took off 4 bases at V and 4 bases at J, with 14 bases between the two ends. CDR3 sequence reads: CSVGELGGNQPQHF. CDR3 bases: TGCAGCGTTGGGGAGCTCGGAGGAAATCAGCCCCAGCATTTT.

In its sample, this clonotype was seen many times. CDR3 in amino acids: CASADRTGETDTQYF. In DNA, the CDR3 is TGTGCCAGCGCCGATCGGACAGGGGAAACAGATACGCAGTATTTT. V and J are TRBV11-2 and TRBJ2-3; 9 nucleotides line up with TRBD1. CDR3 length: 15 residues. From germline, CDR1 is SGHAT and CDR2 FQNNGV. The V and J ends lost 8 bases and 3 bases, in that order; junction bases with no gene match: 9. The full variable domain, rest sourced from reference TRBV11-2 and TRBJ2-3, is EAGVAQSPRYKIIEKRQSVAFWCNPISGHATLYWYQQILGQGPKLLIQFQNNGVVDDSQLPKDRFSAERLKGVDSTLKIQPAKLEDSAVYLCASADRTGETDTQYFGPGTRLTVL.

The gene calls are TRBV7-9 and TRBJ1-5; D is uncertain. The V gene's germline CDR1 is SEHNR and CDR2 FQNEAQ (reference sequence). CDR3 length: 13 amino acids. Trimming pared 5 bases from V and 4 bases from J, leaving 9 bases between. CDR3: CASSQNQNQPQHF. CDR3 coding DNA: TGTGCCAGCAGCCAAAACCAGAATCAGCCCCAGCATTTT.

V and J are TRBV12-3 or TRBV12-4 and TRBJ2-2, with D tentatively TRBD1 (6 bases). The CDR3 contains 14 residues. The germline V and J ends were trimmed by 5 bases and 6 bases, with 13 bases remaining between them. CDR3 sequence reads: CASSLQGGAGELFF. The DNA for the CDR3 is TGTGCCAGCAGTCTACAGGGCGGAGCCGGGGAGCTGTTTTTT.

The table lists this clonotype with many counts. In DNA, the CDR3 is TGTGCCAGCAGTCGTTTACAGGGAGAAGCTTTCTTT. As protein: CASSRLQGEAFF. The rearrangement joins TRBV6-5 to TRBJ1-1, with D possibly being TRBD1 (6 bases). Per the germline V gene, CDR1 is MNHEY and CDR2 is SVGAGI. Trimming took 5 bases from V and 8 from J, leaving 12 bases between them. The CDR3 extends over 12 amino acids.

This clonotype was picked up many times. This chain uses TRBV10-2 with TRBJ2-5, with D perhaps TRBD2 (5 bases). The CDR3 extends over 12 amino acids. The V gene lost 6 bases and the J gene lost 2 bases, with 7 bases spanning the gap. CDR1 and CDR2 from the germline V gene are WSHSY and SAAADI. CDR3 protein: CASRDSQETQYF. CDR3 DNA sequence: TGCGCCAGCAGGGACTCACAAGAGACCCAGTACTTC.

This clonotype was seen more than once but under ten times. The rearrangement joins TRBV6-5 to TRBJ2-1; no definite D call. Trimming left V 5 bases short and J 7 bases short, with 15 bases between. The germline V gene encodes CDR1 MNHEY and CDR2 SVGAGI. The CDR3 consists of 14 residues. CDR3 nucleotides: TGTGCCAGCAGTACCTCCAAAGAGGCGAATGAGCAGTTCTTC. Translated: CASSTSKEANEQFF.

This chain connects TRBV7-8 to TRBJ2-6, with D uncertain. The CDR3 runs to 14 residues. The germline V and J ends were trimmed by 6 bases and 0 bases, with 6 bases remaining between them. Germline-derived CDR1 and CDR2 are SGHVS and FQNEAQ. CDR3 loop: CASRMNSGANVLTF. The CDR3 DNA is TGTGCCAGCAGAATGAACTCTGGGGCCAACGTCCTGACTTTC.

This clonotype was seen many times. The chain recombines TRBV10-3 with TRBJ2-7; D is ambiguous. CDR1 is ENHRY, CDR2 SYGVKD, per germline. CDR3 length equals 14 residues. Trimming cost V 2 bases and J 1 base, with 9 bases left between them. CDR3 region: CAISEESGSYEQYF. The CDR3 DNA follows: TGTGCCATCAGTGAGGAGTCAGGATCCTACGAGCAGTACTTC.

This clonotype was seen only a few times. The chain joins TRBV6-5 to TRBJ2-5, with D perhaps given as TRBD1 or TRBD2 (6 bases each). There are 15 residues in the CDR3. Trimming pared 0 bases from V and 4 bases from J, leaving 12 bases between. CDR1 and CDR2 from the germline V gene are MNHEY and SVGAGI. The CDR3 is CASSYSGGLAETQYF. CDR3 DNA: TGTGCCAGCAGTTACTCCGGGGGCCTGGCAGAGACCCAGTACTTC.

CDR3 residues: CASTTGGDQPQHF. CDR3 DNA sequence: TGTGCCAGCACCACAGGGGGAGATCAGCCCCAGCATTTT. The chain recombines TRBV6-6 with TRBJ1-5; TRBD1 matches 8 bases. Germline trimming cut 7 bases from V and 5 bases from J; bases unmatched to any gene: 4. Germline assignment: CDR1 MNHNY and CDR2 SVGAGI (reference sequence). The CDR3 contains 13 residues.

This sequence joins TRBV15 and TRBJ1-2; 7 bases map to TRBD1. The germline gives CDR1 LNHNV, CDR2 YYDKDF (reference sequence). J was trimmed by 3 bases and V by 0 bases; bases with no gene match: 4. The CDR3 is made up of 15 amino acids. The chain's CDR3 is CATSRDSGGYYGYTF. CDR3 nucleotides: TGTGCCACCAGCAGAGATTCAGGGGGTTACTATGGCTACACCTTC.

This clonotype was counted a few times. This rearrangement joins TRBV5-1 to TRBJ1-2; TRBD1 might be the D (6 bases). V was cut by 2 bases and J by 3 bases, with 14 bases left in between. The CDR3 is 15 amino acids. Germline V gene data show CDR1 as SGHRS and CDR2 as YFSETQ. The CDR3 loop reads CASSLDSQGHYGYTF. Here the CDR3 DNA reads TGCGCCAGCAGCTTAGATTCACAGGGACACTATGGCTACACCTTC.

This chain connects TRBV6-2 or TRBV6-3 to TRBJ2-3, with D maybe TRBD1 (5 bases). CDR1 is MNHEY, CDR2 SVGEGT, per germline. The CDR3 consists of 14 residues. V was cut by 2 bases and J by 7 bases, with 13 bases left in between. The CDR3 spells CASSYQGTRYTQYF. The CDR3, as DNA: TGTGCCAGCAGTTACCAGGGTACACGATATACGCAGTATTTT.

This clonotype was seen many times. The chain links TRBV28 to TRBJ1-2, with D maybe TRBD1 (5 bases). The CDR3 extends over 18 amino acids. V shed 2 bases and J shed 0 bases, with 19 bases lying between them. Looked up from germline, CDR1 is MDHEN and CDR2 is SYDVKM. The CDR3 loop is CASSLGLGTALANYGYTF. DNA of the CDR3: TGTGCCAGCAGTTTAGGGCTGGGGACCGCCCTCGCTAACTATGGCTACACCTTC.

The V call is TRBV18, the J call TRBJ1-3, with TRBD1 as a possible D gene (5 bases). Germline CDR1 is KGHSH and CDR2 is LQKENI. This CDR3 spans 16 amino acids. Trimming took 6 bases from V and 0 from J, leaving 15 bases between them. CDR3 sequence (DNA): TGTGCCAGCTCGAAGGGGTCCCGCATCTCTGGAAACACCATATATTTT. This gives the protein CASSKGSRISGNTIYF.

V usage is TRBV13 and J usage is TRBJ2-2; D perhaps matches TRBD1 (6 bases). Germline V lookup: CDR1 PRHDT, CDR2 FYEKMQ (reference sequence). This CDR3 has 14 amino acids. The V and J ends lost 11 bases and 2 bases respectively, with 15 bases between them. CDR3 bases: TGTGCCGTAAGGACAGAGCTAAACACCGGGGAGCTGTTTTTT. Translated: CAVRTELNTGELFF.

The chain uses TRBV29-1 and TRBJ2-1; D is perhaps TRBD1 (6 bases). The germline V gene encodes CDR1 SQVTM and CDR2 ANQGSEA. The CDR3 runs to 15 residues. Between the trimmed V and J ends, which lost 0 bases and 6 bases, there was a span of 15 bases. CDR3 sequence reads: CSVEEMGANSNEQFF. CDR3 in DNA: TGCAGCGTTGAAGAGATGGGGGCGAACTCCAATGAGCAGTTCTTC.

This clonotype has more than one count but fewer than ten. This chain uses TRBV4-2 with TRBJ2-6; 7 bases are a match to TRBD1. CDR3 length equals 17 residues. The junction had 15 bases not matched to a gene; V was cut back by 6 bases and J by 7 bases. The germline V gene encodes CDR1 LGHNA and CDR2 YNFKEQ. CDR3 in DNA: TGTGCCAGCAGGCAACAGGGACAGTACGAAGGAGCCAACGTCCTGACTTTC. Its protein product is CASRQQGQYEGANVLTF.